The present T cell receptor (beta chain) was sequenced within a study of T cell clones after liver transplantation. For the study at large: Timepoints were pre-transplant, pre-withdrawal, and after withdrawal was completed or failed.

The V gene lost 4 bases and the J gene lost 2 bases, with 15 bases spanning the gap. This CDR3 has 15 residues. Germline assignment: CDR1 SGHRS and CDR2 YFSETQ. Findings and caveats of the study: These preliminary findings come from unstandardized post-transplant sampling times. Post-transplant, graft-donor-reactive CD4 TCRbeta sequences in blood dropped significantly in 5 of 8 subjects.

Some clones are missing from TCRdb's copy, which holds only in-frame ones; the method was immunoSEQ multiplex PCR. The table shows 95,000 to 110,000 clones, with around 80% occurring only once. In regard to this clone: The antigen is unknown.

The sample in question was CD4+ T cells from blood, obtained approximately 50 months after liver transplant. The receptor was derived from a human patient who received a liver transplant. Some T cells may be provided by the graft donor. The V and J genes are TRBV5-1 and TRBJ1-1; possibly TRBD1 for D (6 bases). In DNA, the CDR3 is TGCGCCAGCAGCCGGCTCCGGGACACAAACACTGAAGCTTTCTTT. This gives the protein CASSRLRDTNTEAFF.